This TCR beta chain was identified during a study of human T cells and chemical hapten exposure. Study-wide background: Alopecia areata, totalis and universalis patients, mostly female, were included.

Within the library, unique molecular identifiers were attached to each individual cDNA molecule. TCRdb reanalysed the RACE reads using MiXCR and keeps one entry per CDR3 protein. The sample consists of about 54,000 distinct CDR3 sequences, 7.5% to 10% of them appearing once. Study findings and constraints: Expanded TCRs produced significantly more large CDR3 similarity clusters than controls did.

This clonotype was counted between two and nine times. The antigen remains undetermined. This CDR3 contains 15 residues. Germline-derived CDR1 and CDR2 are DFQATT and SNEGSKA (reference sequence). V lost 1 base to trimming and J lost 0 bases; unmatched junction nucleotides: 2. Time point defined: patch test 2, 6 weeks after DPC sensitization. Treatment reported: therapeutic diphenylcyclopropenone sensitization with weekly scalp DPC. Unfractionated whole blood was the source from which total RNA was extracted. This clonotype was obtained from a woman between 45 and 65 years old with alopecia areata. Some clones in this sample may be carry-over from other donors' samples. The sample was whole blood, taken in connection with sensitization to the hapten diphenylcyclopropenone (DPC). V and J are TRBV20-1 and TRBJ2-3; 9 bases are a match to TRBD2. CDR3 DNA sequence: TGCAGTGCTAGAGGACTAGCGGTTAGCACAGATACGCAGTATTTT. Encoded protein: CSARGLAVSTDTQYF.